This entry lists 11 T cell receptor beta chains sequenced from one sample in a study of siplizumab effects on memory and regulatory T cells. The assay was immunoSEQ multiplex PCR, and TCRdb's table has in-frame clones only and misses some. The sample gives around 45,000 clones, about 88% of which show up once; approximately 0.3% is in the top ten. Sequencing was carried out using naive CD8+ T cells sorted from blood. Receptor source: a human donor in good health.

The chain combines TRBV5-1 with TRBJ1-2, with no clear D. Looked up from germline, CDR1 is SGHRS and CDR2 is YFSETQ. Trimming shortened V by 7 bases and J by 5 bases, and 9 bases separated the two germline ends. The CDR3 sequence is 11 residues long. The CDR3 here is CASGVDYGYTF. CDR3 nucleotides: TGCGCCAGCGGAGTCGATTATGGCTACACCTTC.

This chain connects TRBV6-5 to TRBJ2-7, with D possibly TRBD1 on 5 matching bases. The V gene's germline CDR1 is MNHEY and CDR2 SVGAGI. The CDR3 runs to 15 residues. Deletions cut 2 bases from V and 3 bases from J, with 14 bases between. The CDR3 here is CASSYGQGSIYEQYF. CDR3 in DNA: TGTGCCAGCAGTTACGGGCAGGGCAGTATCTACGAGCAGTACTTC.

In nucleotides, the CDR3 is TGTGCCAGTAGTATATACGGCGGGAGAAACTCCTACAATGAGCAGTTCTTC. This sequence encodes CASSIYGGRNSYNEQFF. The chain employs TRBV19 and TRBJ2-1, with 7 positions matching TRBD2. This CDR3 has 17 amino acids. V lost 2 bases and J lost 0; bases outside the gene matches: 7. Per the germline V gene, CDR1 is LNHDA and CDR2 is SQIVND (reference sequence).

This clone was counted a single time. The chain employs TRBV19 and TRBJ1-2; TRBD1 might be the D (6 bases). Trimming left V 10 bases short and J 2 bases short, with 11 bases between. The CDR3 has 12 amino acids. Germline V gene data show CDR1 as LNHDA and CDR2 as SQIVND (reference sequence). The CDR3 DNA reads TGTGCCACGACAGGTGACAACTATGGCTACACCTTC. Residues: CATTGDNYGYTF.

This rearrangement joins TRBV27 to TRBJ2-7; 7 nucleotides line up with TRBD1. This CDR3 is built from 14 residues. Unmatched junction bases numbered 4, after V lost 3 bases and J lost 2 bases. Germline CDR1 is MNHEY and CDR2 is SMNVEV (reference sequence). CDR3 amino acids: CASSFQGGAYEQYF. As DNA, the CDR3 is TGTGCCAGCAGTTTCCAAGGGGGCGCCTACGAGCAGTACTTC.

The genes are TRBV28 and TRBJ2-1; D may match TRBD1 or TRBD2 (5 bases each). This CDR3 is built from 15 residues. Trimming stripped 6 bases from V and 7 bases from J, with 19 bases between. Per germline, CDR1 MDHEN and CDR2 SYDVKM. The CDR3 DNA is TGTGCCAGCAGGGAGGAAGGGGCTGGATGGAATGAGCAGTTCTTC. Protein product: CASREEGAGWNEQFF.

The chain couples TRBV4-1 to TRBJ2-7; a weak D match, TRBD2 (6 bases). Germline CDR1 MGHRA, CDR2 YSYEKL. V lost 1 base and J 4 bases, leaving 14 bases between the germline ends. The CDR3 runs to 15 residues. The CDR3 DNA follows: TGCGCCAGCAGCCAAGCCGGGAGTTCAAGATACGAGCAGTACTTC. It translates to CASSQAGSSRYEQYF.

The chain couples TRBV11-3 to TRBJ2-5; TRBD2 is a possible D gene (6 bases). This CDR3 is built from 13 residues. The ends were cut back, 0 bases at V and 4 bases at J, with 6 bases in the middle. Germline V gene data show CDR1 as SGHNT and CDR2 as YENEEA. This chain's CDR3 is CASSLEGGETQYF. Here the CDR3 DNA reads TGTGCCAGCAGCTTAGAGGGGGGAGAGACCCAGTACTTC.

The chain couples TRBV7-9 to TRBJ2-1; 8 nucleotides agree with TRBD2. This CDR3 has 13 residues. The V and J ends lost 3 bases and 11 bases, in that order; junction bases with no gene match: 6. Germline V gene sequence: CDR1 SEHNR, CDR2 FQNEAQ (reference sequence). In nucleotides, the CDR3 is TGTGCCAGCAGCTTCCCCTTAGCGGGACAGCAGTTCTTC. Its protein product is CASSFPLAGQQFF.

The chain couples TRBV11-2 to TRBJ2-7; D gene uncertain. Germline V gene lookup returns CDR1 SGHAT and CDR2 FQNNGV. The CDR3 extends over 12 amino acids. The V gene lost 3 bases and the J gene lost 5 bases, with 8 bases spanning the gap. The chain's CDR3 is CASSFKADEQYF. The CDR3 DNA sequence: TGTGCCAGCAGCTTTAAGGCTGACGAGCAGTACTTC.

The chain joins TRBV10-3 to TRBJ1-2, with D perhaps matching TRBD1 (6 bases). CDR1 ENHRY and CDR2 SYGVKD come from the germline V gene. The CDR3 contains 14 residues. Trimming cost V 3 bases and J 7 bases, with 15 bases left between them. This CDR3 is CAISEGQIERGYTF. CDR3 bases: TGTGCCATCAGTGAAGGACAGATTGAACGTGGCTACACCTTC.